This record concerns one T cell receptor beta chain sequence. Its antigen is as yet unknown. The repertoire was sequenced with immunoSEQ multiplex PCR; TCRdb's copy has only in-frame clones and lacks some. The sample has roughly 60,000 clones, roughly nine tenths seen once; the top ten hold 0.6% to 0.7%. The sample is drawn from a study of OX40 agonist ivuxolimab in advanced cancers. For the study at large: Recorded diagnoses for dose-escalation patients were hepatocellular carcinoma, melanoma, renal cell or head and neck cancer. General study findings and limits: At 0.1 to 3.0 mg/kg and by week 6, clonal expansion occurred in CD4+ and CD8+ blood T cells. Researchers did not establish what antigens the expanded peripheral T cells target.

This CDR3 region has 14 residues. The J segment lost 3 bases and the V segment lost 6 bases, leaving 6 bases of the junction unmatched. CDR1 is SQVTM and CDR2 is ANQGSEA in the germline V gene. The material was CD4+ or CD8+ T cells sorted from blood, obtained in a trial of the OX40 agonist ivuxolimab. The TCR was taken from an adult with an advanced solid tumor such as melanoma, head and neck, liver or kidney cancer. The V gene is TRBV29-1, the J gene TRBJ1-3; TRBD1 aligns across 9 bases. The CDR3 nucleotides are TGCAGCGTCACAGGGGGCGCGTTTGGAAACACCATATATTTT. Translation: CSVTGGAFGNTIYF.